This T cell receptor beta chain was found in a study of Ad26.COV2.S vaccination and SARS-CoV-2 variants. Findings of the study overall: Measurement of non-spike TCR breadth gave similar results in vaccine and placebo recipients.

This clone was observed a single time. What it binds is not known. Germline V CDR1 and CDR2: MDHEN, SYDVKM. This CDR3 has 16 amino acids. V lost 5 bases to trimming and J lost 0 bases, with 16 bases between them. Method: immunoSEQ multiplex PCR; TCRdb's copy keeps in-frame clones and lacks some. In the table there are tens of thousands of clones, about four fifths of which are singletons. The chain couples TRBV28 to TRBJ1-2, with no clear D. Source: peripheral blood, taken after recovery from COVID-19. The clonotype was recovered from a human donor who had recovered from COVID-19. The CDR3 spells CASSGAGGLTNYGYTF. In DNA, the CDR3 is TGTGCCAGCAGTGGCGCCGGAGGGCTTACTAACTATGGCTACACCTTC.